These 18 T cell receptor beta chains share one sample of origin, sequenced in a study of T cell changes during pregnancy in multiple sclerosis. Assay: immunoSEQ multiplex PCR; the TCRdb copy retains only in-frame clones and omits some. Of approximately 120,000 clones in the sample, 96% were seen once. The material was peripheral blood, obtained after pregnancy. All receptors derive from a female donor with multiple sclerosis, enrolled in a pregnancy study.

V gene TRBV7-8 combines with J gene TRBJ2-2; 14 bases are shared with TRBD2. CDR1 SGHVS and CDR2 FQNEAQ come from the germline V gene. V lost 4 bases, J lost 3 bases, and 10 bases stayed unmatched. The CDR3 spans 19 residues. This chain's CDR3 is CASSSGPGLAGVHTGELFF. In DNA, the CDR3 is TGTGCCAGCAGCTCTGGTCCGGGACTAGCGGGAGTTCACACCGGGGAGCTGTTTTTT.

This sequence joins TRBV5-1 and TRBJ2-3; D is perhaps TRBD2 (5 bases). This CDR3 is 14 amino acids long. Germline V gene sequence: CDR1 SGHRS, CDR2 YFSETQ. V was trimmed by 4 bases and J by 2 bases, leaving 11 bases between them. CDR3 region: CASSPTGNTDTQYF. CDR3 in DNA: TGCGCCAGCAGCCCCACCGGGAACACAGATACGCAGTATTTT.

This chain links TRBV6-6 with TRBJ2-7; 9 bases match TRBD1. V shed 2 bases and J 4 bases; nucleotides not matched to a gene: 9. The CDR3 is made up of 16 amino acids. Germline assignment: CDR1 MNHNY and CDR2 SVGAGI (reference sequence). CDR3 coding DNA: TGTGCCAGCAGTTACGAGACGGGACAGGGCCCATACGAGCAGTACTTC. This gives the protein CASSYETGQGPYEQYF.

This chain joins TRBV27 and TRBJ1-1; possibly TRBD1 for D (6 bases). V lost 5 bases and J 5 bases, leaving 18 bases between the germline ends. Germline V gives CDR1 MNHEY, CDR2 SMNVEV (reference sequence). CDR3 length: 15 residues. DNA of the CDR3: TGTGCCAGCAGTAGCGGGGGGCTAGGGCAAACTGAAGCTTTCTTT. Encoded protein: CASSSGGLGQTEAFF.

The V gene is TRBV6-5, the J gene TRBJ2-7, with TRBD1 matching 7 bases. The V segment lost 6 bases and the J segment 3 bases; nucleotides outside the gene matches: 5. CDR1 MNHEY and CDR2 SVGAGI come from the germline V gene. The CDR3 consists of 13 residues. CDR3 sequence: CASRSGTVYEQYF. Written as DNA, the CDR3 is TGTGCCAGCAGGTCCGGGACAGTCTACGAGCAGTACTTC.

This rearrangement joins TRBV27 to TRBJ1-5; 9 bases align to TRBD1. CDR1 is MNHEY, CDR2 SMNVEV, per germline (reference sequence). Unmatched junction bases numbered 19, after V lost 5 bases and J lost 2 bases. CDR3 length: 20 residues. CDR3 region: CASSPRWQVDRGMGNQPQHF. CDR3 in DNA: TGTGCCAGCAGTCCCCGGTGGCAAGTGGACAGGGGTATGGGCAATCAGCCCCAGCATTTT.

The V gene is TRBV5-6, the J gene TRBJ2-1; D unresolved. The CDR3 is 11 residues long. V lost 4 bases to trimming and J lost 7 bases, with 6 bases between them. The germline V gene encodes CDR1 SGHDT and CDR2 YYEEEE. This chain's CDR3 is CASSAGNEQFF. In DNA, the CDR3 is TGTGCCAGCAGCGCAGGTAATGAGCAGTTCTTC. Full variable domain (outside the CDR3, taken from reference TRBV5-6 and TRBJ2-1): DAGVTQSPTHLIKTRGQQVTLRCSPKSGHDTVSWYQQALGQGPQFIFQYYEEEERQRGNFPDRFSGHQFPNYSSELNVNALLLGDSALYLCASSAGNEQFFGPGTRLTVL.

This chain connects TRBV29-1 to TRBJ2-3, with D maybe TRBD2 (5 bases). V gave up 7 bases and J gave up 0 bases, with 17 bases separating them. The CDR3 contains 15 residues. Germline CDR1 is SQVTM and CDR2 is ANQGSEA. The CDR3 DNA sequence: TGCAGCGCCACCGGCGGGTACGATAGCACAGATACGCAGTATTTT. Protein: CSATGGYDSTDTQYF.

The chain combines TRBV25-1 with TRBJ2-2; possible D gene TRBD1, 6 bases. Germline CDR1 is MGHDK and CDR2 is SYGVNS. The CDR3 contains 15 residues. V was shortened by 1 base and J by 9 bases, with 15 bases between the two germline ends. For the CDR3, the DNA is TGTGCCAGCAGTGAATCTAGTCAGGGGCGGCGGGAGCTGTTTTTT. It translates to CASSESSQGRRELFF.

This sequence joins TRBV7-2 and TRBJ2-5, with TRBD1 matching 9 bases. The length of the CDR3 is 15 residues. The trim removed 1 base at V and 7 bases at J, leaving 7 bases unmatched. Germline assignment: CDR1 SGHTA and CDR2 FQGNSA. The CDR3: CASSLEGQGLGTQYF. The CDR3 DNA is TGTGCCAGCAGCTTAGAAGGACAGGGGCTCGGGACCCAGTACTTC. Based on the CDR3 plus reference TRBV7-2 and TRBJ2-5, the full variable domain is GAGVSQSPSNKVTEKGKDVELRCDPISGHTALYWYRQSLGQGLEFLIYFQGNSAPDKSGLPSDRFSAERTGGSVSTLTIQRTQQEDSAVYLCASSLEGQGLGTQYFGPGTRLLVL.

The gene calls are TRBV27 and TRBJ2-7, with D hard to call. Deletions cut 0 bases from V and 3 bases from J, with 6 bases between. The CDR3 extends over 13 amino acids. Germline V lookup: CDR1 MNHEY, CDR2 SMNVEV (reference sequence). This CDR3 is CASSLSTDYEQYF. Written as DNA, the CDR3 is TGTGCCAGCAGTTTATCAACAGACTACGAGCAGTACTTC.

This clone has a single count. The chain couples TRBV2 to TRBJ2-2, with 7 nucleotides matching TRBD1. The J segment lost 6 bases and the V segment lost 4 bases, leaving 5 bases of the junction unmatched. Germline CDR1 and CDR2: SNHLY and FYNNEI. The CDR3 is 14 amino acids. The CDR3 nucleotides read TGTGCCAGCAGTGTCCTTGGACAGGCCGGGGAGCTGTTTTTT. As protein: CASSVLGQAGELFF.

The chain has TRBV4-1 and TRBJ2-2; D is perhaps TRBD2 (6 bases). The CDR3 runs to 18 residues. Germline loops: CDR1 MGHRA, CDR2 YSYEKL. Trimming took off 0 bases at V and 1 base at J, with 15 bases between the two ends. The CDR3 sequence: CASSQEGRGRRNTGELFF. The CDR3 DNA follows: TGCGCCAGCAGCCAAGAGGGTCGGGGGAGAAGGAACACCGGGGAGCTGTTTTTT.

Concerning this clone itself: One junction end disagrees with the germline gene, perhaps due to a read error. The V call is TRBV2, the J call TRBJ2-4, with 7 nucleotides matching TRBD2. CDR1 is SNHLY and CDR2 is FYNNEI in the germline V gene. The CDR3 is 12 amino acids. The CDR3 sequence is CASSEALGRGTF. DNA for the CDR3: TGTGCCAGCAGTGAAGCGCTTGGGCGGGGGACCTTC.

The CDR3 is CASSHGGQGDEQYF. The CDR3 nucleotides read TGTGCCAGCAGCCACGGTGGACAGGGGGACGAGCAGTACTTC. The chain uses TRBV7-8 and TRBJ2-7, with 10 positions matching TRBD1. From germline, CDR1 is SGHVS and CDR2 FQNEAQ. The CDR3 runs to 14 residues. Germline trimming cut 5 bases from V and 5 bases from J; bases unmatched to any gene: 6. The full variable domain, completed using reference TRBV7-8 and TRBJ2-7, is GAGVSQSPRYKVAKRGQDVALRCDPISGHVSLFWYQQALGQGPEFLTYFQNEAQLDKSGLPSDRFFAERPEGSVSTLKIQRTQQEDSAVYLCASSHGGQGDEQYFGPGTRLTVT.

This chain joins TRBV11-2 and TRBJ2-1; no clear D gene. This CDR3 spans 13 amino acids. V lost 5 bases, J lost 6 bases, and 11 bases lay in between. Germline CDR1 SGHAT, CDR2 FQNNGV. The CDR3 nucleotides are TGTGCCAGCAGCGTCGACTTCTCCAATGAGCAGTTCTTC. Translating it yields CASSVDFSNEQFF. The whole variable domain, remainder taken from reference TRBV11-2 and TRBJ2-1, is EAGVAQSPRYKIIEKRQSVAFWCNPISGHATLYWYQQILGQGPKLLIQFQNNGVVDDSQLPKDRFSAERLKGVDSTLKIQPAKLEDSAVYLCASSVDFSNEQFFGPGTRLTVL.

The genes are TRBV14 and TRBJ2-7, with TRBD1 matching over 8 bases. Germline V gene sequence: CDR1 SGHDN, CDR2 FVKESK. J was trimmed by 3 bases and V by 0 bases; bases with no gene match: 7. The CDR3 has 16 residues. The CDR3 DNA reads TGTGCCAGCAGCCAAGATCCCGGACAGGGCATCTACGAGCAGTACTTC. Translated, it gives CASSQDPGQGIYEQYF.

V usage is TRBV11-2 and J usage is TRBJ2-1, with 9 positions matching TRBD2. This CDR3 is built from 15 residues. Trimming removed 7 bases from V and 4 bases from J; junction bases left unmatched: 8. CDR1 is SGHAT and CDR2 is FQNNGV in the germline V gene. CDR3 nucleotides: TGTGCCAGCAAAAGTTTAGCGGGAGCTTACAATGAGCAGTTCTTC. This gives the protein CASKSLAGAYNEQFF.